A single sample is the source of the 8 T cell receptor beta chains below, sequenced in a study of patients and donors after allogeneic stem cell transplantation. In TCRdb, the RT-PCR reads were re-called with MiXCR into one record per CDR3 protein. The sample lists tens of thousands of distinct CDR3 sequences; under 50% were seen once. Specimen: blood, either unsorted or a sorted T cell fraction (not recorded which). These TCRs come from a human donor who was either an allogeneic HSCT recipient or a stem cell or donor lymphocyte infusion donor (not recorded which). It is not recorded whose cells these are; they may come from a transplant donor.

This clonotype occurred a few times. J is TRBJ1-5 and V is TRBV19, with D unresolved. The CDR3 runs to 16 residues. V was shortened by 7 bases and J by 11 bases, with 27 bases between the two germline ends. In germline, CDR1 is LNHDA, CDR2 SQIVND (reference sequence). CDR3 protein: CASTLDFAARGGAQHF. The CDR3 DNA reads TGTGCCAGTACTCTAGATTTCGCAGCTCGAGGAGGAGCCCAGCATTTT.

V and J are TRBV28 and TRBJ1-5; D remains ambiguous. The CDR3 is 14 amino acids. The V gene lost 3 bases and the J gene lost 6 bases, with 12 bases spanning the gap. Per the germline V gene, CDR1 is MDHEN and CDR2 is SYDVKM. CDR3 DNA sequence: TGTGCCAGCAGTTTGAATGGATTGGGTCAGCCCCAGCATTTT. Its translation is CASSLNGLGQPQHF.

The sample holds a few counts of this clonotype. This sequence joins TRBV7-8 and TRBJ1-5; no firm D call. Germline assignment: CDR1 SGHVS and CDR2 FQNEAQ. Deletions cut 10 bases from V and 0 bases from J, with 10 bases between. The CDR3 loop spans 13 amino acids. CDR3: CATGNLSNQPQHF. The CDR3 bases are TGTGCCACAGGCAACCTTAGCAATCAGCCCCAGCATTTT.

This clonotype was detected only a few times. The chain links TRBV12-3 or TRBV12-4 to TRBJ1-4; D may be TRBD1 (5 bases). V was trimmed by 3 bases and J by 8 bases, leaving 13 bases between them. The length of the CDR3 is 14 residues. CDR3 nucleotides: TGTGCCAGCAGTTTGAAAGGGGCGTGGGAAAAACTGTTTTTT. It encodes CASSLKGAWEKLFF.

The rearrangement links TRBV20-1 to TRBJ2-7; D is perhaps TRBD2 (6 bases). The CDR3 totals 13 residues. Looked up from germline, CDR1 is DFQATT and CDR2 is SNEGSKA (reference sequence). CDR3 sequence: CTPTGGWSNEQYF. CDR3 in DNA: TGCACCCCCACCGGGGGATGGAGCAACGAGCAGTACTTC.

In DNA, the CDR3 is TGTGCCAGCAGTTTCCCCTTGGGTCAGGGAGGCACTGAAGCTTTCTTT. Amino acid sequence: CASSFPLGQGGTEAFF. The chain employs TRBV12-3 or TRBV12-4 and TRBJ1-1; tentatively, D is TRBD1 (5 bases). Trimming took 3 bases from V and 4 from J, leaving 18 bases between them. There are 16 residues in the CDR3.

The chain is built from TRBV27 and TRBJ1-2, with unresolved D. The CDR3 is made up of 12 amino acids. Germline V gene sequence: CDR1 MNHEY, CDR2 SMNVEV (reference sequence). V was trimmed by 6 bases and J by 7 bases, leaving 12 bases between them. This chain's CDR3 is CASSSEVGGYTF. The CDR3 DNA reads TGTGCCAGCAGCTCGGAGGTTGGTGGCTACACCTTC.

In the case of this clonotype: At one of its ends the junction is not consistent with the germline gene, which may arise from a read error. V is TRBV19 and J is TRBJ1-1, with TRBD1 as a possible D gene (5 bases). Germline CDR1 LNHDA, CDR2 SQIVND (reference sequence). This CDR3 is built from 11 residues. CDR3 nucleotides: TGTGCCAGCAGTACGGGGCTTGAAGCTTTCTTT. This translates into CASSTGLEAFF.